The 12 T cell receptor beta chains reported below all come from one sample, sequenced in a study of T cell changes during pregnancy in multiple sclerosis (dated by TCRdb to about 2019). Libraries were constructed by the immunoSEQ multiplex PCR assay. The table comes from immuneACCESS by way of TCRdb, which keeps in-frame sequences with V and J called. Part of the clones is missing from these tables; in studies checked, under half for an unresolved V gene and the rest for unknown reasons. Counted in this sample were over 55,000 clones; around 94% of them appeared once. About 3.5% of the sample belongs to the ten largest clones. Sample: CD8+ T cells from peripheral blood mononuclear cells, taken in the third trimester of pregnancy. Source of these receptors: a female donor with multiple sclerosis, enrolled in a pregnancy study.

This chain links TRBV4-1 with TRBJ2-3, with TRBD2 identical over 11 bases. The V gene end was trimmed by 0 bases and the J gene end by 4 bases; junction bases not matched to a gene: 9. Germline V gene sequence: CDR1 MGHRA, CDR2 YSYEKL. The CDR3 loop spans 18 amino acids. The CDR3 coding sequence is TGCGCCAGCAGCCAAGACCTTCTGACTAGCGGGACCGCAGATACGCAGTATTTT. It translates to CASSQDLLTSGTADTQYF.

This chain connects TRBV28 to TRBJ2-1; TRBD2 might be the D (6 bases). CDR1 MDHEN and CDR2 SYDVKM come from the germline V gene. The CDR3 contains 14 residues. The V and J ends lost 3 bases and 7 bases respectively, with 13 bases between them. The CDR3: CASSFPGELNEQFF. The CDR3 nucleotides read TGTGCCAGCAGTTTCCCGGGGGAATTGAATGAGCAGTTCTTC.

The sample holds one count of this clone. The chain uses TRBV4-2 and TRBJ1-1; TRBD1 matches 9 bases. V lost 0 bases to trimming and J lost 4 bases; unmatched junction nucleotides: 6. This CDR3 contains 16 residues. Germline CDR1 reads LGHNA; CDR2 reads YNFKEQ. In nucleotides, the CDR3 is TGTGCCAGCAGCCAAGATAGGACAGGGGTCGTCACTGAAGCTTTCTTT. Its protein product is CASSQDRTGVVTEAFF.

This chain connects TRBV27 to TRBJ2-7, with D possibly matching TRBD1 (6 bases). The CDR3 is made up of 15 amino acids. Germline assignment: CDR1 MNHEY and CDR2 SMNVEV (reference sequence). Deletions cut 8 bases from V and 0 bases from J, with 17 bases between. The CDR3 nucleotides are TGTGCCAGCCGCTCTACAGGGTGGGACTCCTACGAGCAGTACTTC. Translating gives CASRSTGWDSYEQYF.

V usage is TRBV6-4 and J usage is TRBJ2-7, with D perhaps matching TRBD1 (5 bases). Trimming left V 5 bases short and J 0 bases short, with 14 bases between. CDR3 length equals 15 residues. Germline CDR1 and CDR2: MRHNA and SNTAGT. CDR3 sequence reads: CASSPPTEPSYEQYF. The CDR3 DNA sequence: TGTGCCAGCAGTCCCCCGACAGAGCCCTCCTACGAGCAGTACTTC.

V is TRBV7-9 and J is TRBJ2-7, with D possibly TRBD2 on 6 matching bases. Trimming pared 2 bases from V and 3 bases from J, leaving 14 bases between. Germline V CDR1 and CDR2: SEHNR, FQNEAQ (reference sequence). The CDR3 contains 15 residues. The CDR3 coding sequence is TGTGCCAGCAGCTTAATGAGGAGGGGAGACTACGAGCAGTACTTC. The encoded protein is CASSLMRRGDYEQYF.

V gene TRBV2 combines with J gene TRBJ1-5; TRBD1 might be the D (6 bases). Germline CDR1 reads SNHLY; CDR2 reads FYNNEI. V was trimmed by 3 bases and J by 6 bases, leaving 15 bases between them. The CDR3 is made up of 15 amino acids. CDR3 sequence: CASSDPGTPGQPQHF. Written as DNA, the CDR3 is TGTGCCAGCAGTGACCCCGGGACACCGGGTCAGCCCCAGCATTTT.

The DNA of the CDR3 is TGTGCCAGCAGCTTAGAGGCCGGCGGGGCCTACGAGCAGTACTTC. Translated: CASSLEAGGAYEQYF. The rearrangement uses TRBV11-2 and TRBJ2-7; D might be TRBD2 (6 bases). Trimming cost V 0 bases and J 2 bases, with 11 bases left between them. Germline CDR1 SGHAT, CDR2 FQNNGV. The CDR3 length is 15 residues.

V usage is TRBV7-9 and J usage is TRBJ2-3; tentatively, D is TRBD2 (5 bases). V lost 2 bases, J lost 13 bases, and 16 bases lay in between. This CDR3 contains 13 residues. Germline V gene lookup returns CDR1 SEHNR and CDR2 FQNEAQ (reference sequence). CDR3 sequence: CASSLSSPKTKYF. DNA for the CDR3: TGTGCCAGCAGCTTATCGTCTCCTAAGACTAAGTATTTT.

The genes are TRBV4-3 and TRBJ2-6; TRBD2 aligns across 8 bases. V lost 0 bases to trimming and J lost 3 bases; unmatched junction nucleotides: 1. CDR1 and CDR2 from the germline V gene are LGHNA and YSLEER. This CDR3 has 16 amino acids. CDR3 sequence (DNA): TGCGCCAGCAGCCAAGAAAGCGGGAGTGGGGCCAACGTCCTGACTTTC. Its protein product is CASSQESGSGANVLTF.

The chain carries TRBV5-4 and TRBJ2-7, with TRBD2 identical over 10 bases. With V trimmed by 2 bases and J by 5 bases, 4 bases remained unmatched. The germline V gene encodes CDR1 SGHNT and CDR2 YYREEE (reference sequence). The CDR3 sequence is 14 residues long. Here the CDR3 DNA reads TGTGCCAGCAGCTTCGCTAGCGGGAGTAACGAGCAGTACTTC. Translation gives CASSFASGSNEQYF.

The V and J genes are TRBV7-9 and TRBJ1-1; 9 bases match TRBD1. This CDR3 comprises 15 residues. Germline V gene sequence: CDR1 SEHNR, CDR2 FQNEAQ (reference sequence). V shed 1 base, J shed 3 bases, and the junction held 3 bases outside the gene matches. CDR3 coding DNA: TGTGCCAGCAGCTTAGGGGGACAGGGCTACACTGAAGCTTTCTTT. Amino acids: CASSLGGQGYTEAFF.